This T cell receptor beta chain comes out of a study of blood T cells in healthy people across ages. Every participating donor contributed 8.5 to 10 milliliters of peripheral blood through a draw. A second PCR, run for about 7 to 11 cycles, used a sample-barcoded 5' primer plus a J-beta primer mix. MiXCR, run by TCRdb on the 5' RACE reads, gives a single entry per CDR3 protein. Found here are roughly 1,300,000 distinct CDR3 sequences, 59% of them singletons; the top ten hold 6.5% to 8.5%. Study results and caveats: Diversity estimates from one million T cells were considered underestimates.

As regards this clonotype: The antigen is undetermined.

Trimming shortened V by 3 bases and J by 5 bases, and 11 bases separated the two germline ends. CDR1 is DFQATT, CDR2 SNEGSKA, per germline (reference sequence). The CDR3 runs to 13 residues. The source material was blood. The chain combines TRBV20-1 with TRBJ2-1; TRBD2 is a possible D gene (6 bases). This TCR derives from a man aged 18 to 35 in good health. This chain's CDR3 is CSARRGAHNEQFF. CDR3 nucleotide sequence: TGCAGTGCTAGGCGGGGCGCTCACAATGAGCAGTTCTTC.